This TCR beta chain was captured by sequencing in a study of OX40 agonist ivuxolimab in advanced cancers. Background on the study: An anti-OX40 (CD134) antibody with agonistic activity, ivuxolimab, was administered to patients. Of the participants, under 50% had some prior anti-PD-1, anti-PD-L1 or anti-CTLA-4 therapy, which was allowed.

Trimming removed 0 bases at V and 4 bases at J, with 9 bases between. CDR3 length: 14 amino acids. Germline V lookup: CDR1 PRHDT, CDR2 FYEKMQ (reference sequence). The study, taken as a whole, reports: Clonal expansion by week 6 occurred in CD4+ and CD8+ blood T cells (at 0.1 to 3.0 mg/kg). Antigen specificity of clonally expanded peripheral T cells was not established.

A note on this clone: Its antigen is undetermined.

The assay was immunoSEQ multiplex PCR, and TCRdb's table has in-frame clones only and misses some. Of over 5,500 clones listed, just under 70% are singletons. The receptor's source is an adult with an advanced solid tumor such as melanoma, head and neck, liver or kidney cancer. The sample was CD4+ or CD8+ T cells sorted from blood, taken in a trial of the OX40 agonist ivuxolimab. The chain carries TRBV13 and TRBJ1-1; no reliable D call. Written as DNA, the CDR3 is TGTGCCAGCAGCTTAGGGGGTTTGGGCACTGAAGCTTTCTTT. Residues: CASSLGGLGTEAFF.